This T cell receptor (beta chain) was recovered during a study of CD8 T cells in Susac syndrome. On the study more broadly: Intravenous immunoglobulin alone or corticosteroids were being given to patients with Susac syndrome at blood draw, unless they were therapy-naive.

Regarding the study as a whole: In total CD8+ repertoires, some 15 Susac-specific public clones were found, and in CD8+ TEMRA repertoires, about 5 were found. It was acknowledged in the study that the number of individuals who were included in its TCR sequencing and HLA analysis was relatively small.

It was with random hexamers that about 0.45 to 1 ug RNA was reverse transcribed. Amplification of the TCR beta CDR3 was carried out by immunoSEQ multiplex PCR, which spanned a total of 54 Vbeta and 13 Jbeta segments. Using its own MiXCR run on the immunoSEQ multiplex PCR reads, TCRdb lists one record per CDR3 protein. The table has around 79,000 distinct CDR3 sequences, approximately 94% seen once. About this clonotype itself: Antigen unknown.

Germline CDR1 SGHDN, CDR2 FVKESK. The V gene lost 0 bases and the J gene lost 2 bases, with 19 bases spanning the gap. This CDR3 region has 19 residues. The clonotype originates from a human donor with Susac syndrome. Sequenced sample: CD8+ T cells from PBMCs. This chain links TRBV14 with TRBJ2-2; a weak D match, TRBD1 (6 bases). CDR3 nucleotides: TGTGCCAGCAGCCAAGATACGGACAGTTATTCTTATAACACCGGGGAGCTGTTTTTT. The encoded protein is CASSQDTDSYSYNTGELFF.